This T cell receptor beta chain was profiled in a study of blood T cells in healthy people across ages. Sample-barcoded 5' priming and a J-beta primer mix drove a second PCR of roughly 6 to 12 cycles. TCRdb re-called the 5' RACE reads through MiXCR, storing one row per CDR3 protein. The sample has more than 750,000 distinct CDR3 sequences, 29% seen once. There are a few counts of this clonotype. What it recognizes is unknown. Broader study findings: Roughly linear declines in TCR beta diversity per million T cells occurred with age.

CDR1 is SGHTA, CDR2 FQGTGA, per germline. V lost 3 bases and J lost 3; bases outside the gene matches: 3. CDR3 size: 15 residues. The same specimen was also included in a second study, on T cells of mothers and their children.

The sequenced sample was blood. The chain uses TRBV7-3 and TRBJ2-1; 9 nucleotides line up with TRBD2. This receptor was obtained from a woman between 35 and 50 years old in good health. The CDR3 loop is CASSLTSGFYNEQFF. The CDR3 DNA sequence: TGTGCCAGCAGCTTGACTAGCGGTTTCTACAATGAGCAGTTCTTC.